Listed here are 26 T cell receptor beta chains from one sample, sequenced in a study of PD-1 blockade in classical Hodgkin lymphoma (dated by TCRdb to about 2020). Library construction relied on the immunoSEQ multiplex PCR assay. The clones in this table, taken by TCRdb from immuneACCESS, are in-frame only. Not every clone is retained; where verified, under half of the shortfall comes from an unresolved V gene, and the cause of the rest is unknown. In this sample the table shows more than 95,000 clones, approximately 89% of which occur a single time. 15% to 20% of the sample is in the top ten clones. Interpreted using the paper, the time point label stands for: cycle 4 day 1 (C4D1), after six to seven weeks of nivolumab. Every trial patient had relapsed following autologous stem cell transplantation, and prior brentuximab vedotin exposure was what differed among cohorts A, B and C. Here the sequenced sample was peripheral blood mononuclear cells (PBMCs), taken before the fourth cycle of nivolumab. The receptors were gathered from a human donor with classical Hodgkin lymphoma.

The chain links TRBV30 to TRBJ2-7; no definite D call. Germline V lookup: CDR1 GTSNPN, CDR2 SVGIG (reference sequence). Trimming left V 1 base short and J 7 bases short, with 14 bases between. The CDR3 runs 13 residues. In nucleotides, the CDR3 is TGTGCCTGGAGTGGGGTCGGGTTCCGGGAGCAGTACTTC. It yields the protein CAWSGVGFREQYF. The whole variable domain, filled in from reference TRBV30 and TRBJ2-7, reads SQTIHQWPATLVQPVGSPLSLECTVEGTSNPNLYWYRQAAGRGLQLLFYSVGIGQISSEVPQNLSASRPQDRQFILSSKKLLLSDSGFYLCAWSGVGFREQYFGPGTRLTVT.

V gene TRBV19 combines with J gene TRBJ2-2; tentative D call: TRBD1 (5 bases). The length of the CDR3 is 17 residues. The V end was cut by 4 bases, the J end by 3 bases, with 18 bases between. From germline, CDR1 is LNHDA and CDR2 SQIVND (reference sequence). CDR3 DNA sequence: TGTGCCAGTAGTACCACGGTAGGCAGGGTGGACACCGGGGAGCTGTTTTTT. It specifies CASSTTVGRVDTGELFF.

Concerning this clone: Other DNA sequences in this specimen translate into the identical CDR3. This chain joins TRBV5-6 and TRBJ1-2; maybe TRBD1 (5 bases). V was cut by 4 bases and J by 3 bases, with 7 bases left in between. The CDR3 contains 12 residues. Germline V gene data show CDR1 as SGHDT and CDR2 as YYEEEE. CDR3 region: CASSPGDYGYTF. The CDR3 DNA follows: TGTGCCAGCAGCCCGGGGGACTATGGCTACACCTTC.

This chain connects TRBV28 to TRBJ1-4, with a tentative D call TRBD1 (6 bases). Trimming stripped 3 bases from V and 10 bases from J, with 15 bases between. CDR3 length equals 14 residues. CDR1 and CDR2 from the germline V gene are MDHEN and SYDVKM. CDR3 region: CASSFQQGLRKLFF. The DNA of the CDR3 is TGTGCCAGCAGTTTTCAACAGGGTCTTCGAAAACTGTTTTTT.

The chain carries TRBV6-5 and TRBJ2-1, with 12 positions matching TRBD1. V was pared by 2 bases and J by 13 bases, with 12 bases of the junction left unmatched. The germline V gene has CDR1 MNHEY and CDR2 SVGAGI. The CDR3 spans 16 residues. CDR3 DNA: TGTGCCAGCAGTTACGGTGGGACAGGGGGCGCGGTGCCCCAGTTCTTC. It encodes CASSYGGTGGAVPQFF.

The chain is built from TRBV6-5 and TRBJ2-2, with 13 bases that match TRBD2. The CDR3 totals 16 residues. The ends lost 1 base at V and 6 bases at J; junction bases unmatched: 2. CDR1 and CDR2 (germline): MNHEY, SVGAGI. CDR3 in DNA: TGTGCCAGCAGTTACTTGGGACTAGCGGGATCCGGGGAGCTGTTTTTT. Residues: CASSYLGLAGSGELFF.

The gene calls are TRBV15 and TRBJ2-7; 10 bases match TRBD1. Germline trimming cut 5 bases from V and 3 bases from J; bases unmatched to any gene: 1. This CDR3 contains 13 residues. CDR1 is LNHNV, CDR2 YYDKDF, per germline (reference sequence). This CDR3 reads CATSGDRGYEQYF. In nucleotides, the CDR3 is TGTGCCACCAGCGGGGACAGGGGCTACGAGCAGTACTTC.

Concerning this clone itself: The same CDR3 also results from other DNA sequences found in this sample. The genes are TRBV18 and TRBJ2-2; D remains ambiguous. V lost 2 bases and J 3 bases, leaving 4 bases between the germline ends. This CDR3 is built from 13 residues. CDR1 is KGHSH, CDR2 LQKENI, per germline. CDR3 amino acids: CASSPLDTGELFF. As DNA, the CDR3 is TGTGCCAGCTCACCATTAGACACCGGGGAGCTGTTTTTT.

The rearrangement links TRBV27 to TRBJ1-2, with TRBD1 identical over 7 bases. Trimming removed 0 bases from V and 6 bases from J; junction bases left unmatched: 1. The germline gives CDR1 MNHEY, CDR2 SMNVEV (reference sequence). CDR3 length: 13 residues. The CDR3, as DNA: TGTGCCAGCAGTTTATCGGGACAGCATGGCTACACCTTC. It encodes CASSLSGQHGYTF.

CDR3 DNA sequence: TGTGCCAGCAGCTTCACACAGGAATCAACGCAGTATTTT. Its translation: CASSFTQESTQYF. The rearrangement links TRBV7-2 to TRBJ2-3; D might be TRBD1 (5 bases). Trimming cost V 3 bases and J 9 bases, with 13 bases left between them. The CDR3 is 13 amino acids. CDR1 and CDR2 (germline): SGHTA, FQGNSA.

The chain is built from TRBV29-1 and TRBJ2-1, with 9 nucleotides matching TRBD2. In germline, CDR1 is SQVTM, CDR2 ANQGSEA. V was pared by 7 bases and J by 10 bases, with 11 bases of the junction left unmatched. The CDR3 runs to 13 residues. The CDR3 sequence: CSAGTSYLGEQFF. Here the CDR3 DNA reads TGCAGCGCAGGGACTAGCTACCTGGGAGAGCAGTTCTTC.

The chain has TRBV2 and TRBJ2-4; 9 nucleotides match TRBD1. Germline V gene data show CDR1 as SNHLY and CDR2 as FYNNEI. This CDR3 has 16 residues. Trimming removed 6 bases from V and 7 bases from J; junction bases left unmatched: 13. CDR3 protein: CASSRQGDIGGNIQYF. CDR3 bases: TGTGCCAGCAGCAGACAGGGGGATATTGGTGGGAACATTCAGTACTTC.

This clone was picked up one time. The chain links TRBV7-2 to TRBJ2-3; D may be TRBD2 (5 bases). The V and J ends lost 1 base and 0 bases respectively, with 14 bases between them. Germline values: CDR1 SGHTA, CDR2 FQGNSA. This CDR3 region has 17 residues. CDR3 nucleotides: TGTGCCAGCAGCTTAGATGGGATAGGACTGAGCACAGATACGCAGTATTTT. Translating gives CASSLDGIGLSTDTQYF.

This chain links TRBV30 with TRBJ2-5; D unresolved. V was cut by 0 bases and J by 0 bases, with 5 bases left in between. The CDR3 extends over 13 amino acids. Germline V gene data show CDR1 as GTSNPN and CDR2 as SVGIG (reference sequence). Here the CDR3 DNA reads TGTGCCTGGAGTGTACAGTACCAAGAGACCCAGTACTTC. Protein product: CAWSVQYQETQYF.

This chain links TRBV27 with TRBJ1-2, with 7 bases identical to TRBD1. Looked up from germline, CDR1 is MNHEY and CDR2 is SMNVEV (reference sequence). The CDR3 contains 16 residues. V was pared by 0 bases and J by 4 bases, with 8 bases of the junction left unmatched. CDR3 in DNA: TGTGCCAGCAGTTTATCGTGGGACAGCCTCTTCTATGGCTACACCTTC. It translates to CASSLSWDSLFYGYTF.

This clone has just a few counts. The J gene is TRBJ1-2, the V gene TRBV10-3; 8 nucleotides agree with TRBD1. J was trimmed by 5 bases and V by 6 bases; bases with no gene match: 5. Per germline, CDR1 ENHRY and CDR2 SYGVKD. The CDR3 covers 13 residues. The CDR3 coding sequence is TGTGCCATCAGACCAGGGGGCCCGTATGGCTACACCTTC. Its translation: CAIRPGGPYGYTF.

V gene TRBV29-1 combines with J gene TRBJ1-4; D possibly corresponds to TRBD1 (5 bases). The CDR3 runs to 16 residues. Trimming stripped 4 bases from V and 4 bases from J, with 19 bases between. CDR1 and CDR2 (germline): SQVTM, ANQGSEA. The CDR3 bases are TGCAGCGTTGGAGTGGGCCTAGACAGACGTAATGAAAAACTGTTTTTT. Protein product: CSVGVGLDRRNEKLFF.

About this clone: Other DNA sequences of this sample code for an identical CDR3. This chain links TRBV19 with TRBJ1-1; D gene uncertain. The CDR3 has 12 residues. Per germline, CDR1 LNHDA and CDR2 SQIVND (reference sequence). The V gene lost 3 bases and the J gene lost 1 base, with 3 bases spanning the gap. This CDR3 is CASSIGNTEAFF. CDR3 in DNA: TGTGCCAGTAGTATCGGGAACACTGAAGCTTTCTTT.

The rearrangement links TRBV29-1 to TRBJ1-2; TRBD1 matches at 7 bases. V was pared by 7 bases and J by 8 bases, with 10 bases of the junction left unmatched. The germline gives CDR1 SQVTM, CDR2 ANQGSEA. CDR3 length equals 12 residues. CDR3 in amino acids: CSAGQADRGYTF. The CDR3 bases are TGCAGCGCCGGACAGGCAGATCGGGGCTACACCTTC.

V gene TRBV7-8 combines with J gene TRBJ1-3; the D gene is possibly TRBD1 (6 bases). V was trimmed by 7 bases and J by 4 bases, leaving 17 bases between them. Germline V gives CDR1 SGHVS, CDR2 FQNEAQ. This CDR3 comprises 15 residues. The CDR3 sequence: CASTERGAGGNTIYF. CDR3 in DNA: TGTGCCAGCACCGAGAGGGGGGCCGGAGGAAACACCATATATTTT. Together with reference TRBV7-8 and TRBJ1-3, the CDR3 gives the full variable domain: GAGVSQSPRYKVAKRGQDVALRCDPISGHVSLFWYQQALGQGPEFLTYFQNEAQLDKSGLPSDRFFAERPEGSVSTLKIQRTQQEDSAVYLCASTERGAGGNTIYFGEGSWLTVV.

This rearrangement joins TRBV13 to TRBJ1-5, with D possibly TRBD1 on 5 matching bases. This CDR3 comprises 14 residues. The V gene's germline CDR1 is PRHDT and CDR2 FYEKMQ (reference sequence). V was cut by 0 bases and J by 11 bases, with 14 bases left in between. CDR3 protein: CASSLGGLGQAQHF. In nucleotides, the CDR3 is TGTGCCAGCAGCTTAGGCGGTTTGGGGCAGGCCCAGCATTTT.

V usage is TRBV11-1 and J usage is TRBJ2-1; 7 bases are a match to TRBD2. Per germline, CDR1 SGHAT and CDR2 FQDESV (reference sequence). Trimming removed 5 bases from V and 5 bases from J; junction bases left unmatched: 6. CDR3 length: 14 residues. The CDR3 nucleotides read TGTGCCAGCAGCCCAAGGACTAGAAACAATGAGCAGTTCTTC. Its translation: CASSPRTRNNEQFF.

This chain links TRBV5-6 with TRBJ2-5, with TRBD2 identical over 9 bases. Trimming took 4 bases from V and 2 from J; bases not matched to a gene: 9. Germline CDR1 and CDR2: SGHDT and YYEEEE. The CDR3 runs to 16 residues. CDR3 sequence reads: CASSLKPGLAQETQYF. The DNA for the CDR3 is TGTGCCAGCAGCCTAAAACCGGGACTAGCTCAAGAGACCCAGTACTTC.

The chain carries TRBV30 and TRBJ2-7, with TRBD1 identical over 7 bases. Per the germline V gene, CDR1 is GTSNPN and CDR2 is SVGIG (reference sequence). The CDR3 totals 17 residues. V lost 3 bases and J lost 2; bases outside the gene matches: 16. The CDR3 region is CAWRTGAGTAITYEQYF. CDR3 nucleotide sequence: TGTGCCTGGAGAACAGGAGCCGGGACAGCCATAACCTACGAGCAGTACTTC. Combining the CDR3 with reference TRBV30 and TRBJ2-7 gives the whole variable domain SQTIHQWPATLVQPVGSPLSLECTVEGTSNPNLYWYRQAAGRGLQLLFYSVGIGQISSEVPQNLSASRPQDRQFILSSKKLLLSDSGFYLCAWRTGAGTAITYEQYFGPGTRLTVT.

The DNA for the CDR3 is TGTGCCAGCAGTTCGGACAGGGGACAGCCCCAGCATTTT. It encodes CASSSDRGQPQHF. This chain uses TRBV6-4 with TRBJ1-5; TRBD1 aligns across 9 bases. This CDR3 has 13 residues. V was pared by 5 bases and J by 7 bases, with 3 bases of the junction left unmatched. CDR1 is MRHNA, CDR2 SNTAGT, per germline.

In DNA form, the CDR3 reads TGTGCCAGCTCACCAACACCGGGGACACCATATAGCAATCAGCCCCAGCATTTT. Translating it yields CASSPTPGTPYSNQPQHF. The chain employs TRBV18 and TRBJ1-5; the D gene is possibly TRBD1 (6 bases). Germline V gene sequence: CDR1 KGHSH, CDR2 LQKENI. This CDR3 spans 18 amino acids. V was clipped by 2 bases and J by 0 bases, with 17 bases between them.